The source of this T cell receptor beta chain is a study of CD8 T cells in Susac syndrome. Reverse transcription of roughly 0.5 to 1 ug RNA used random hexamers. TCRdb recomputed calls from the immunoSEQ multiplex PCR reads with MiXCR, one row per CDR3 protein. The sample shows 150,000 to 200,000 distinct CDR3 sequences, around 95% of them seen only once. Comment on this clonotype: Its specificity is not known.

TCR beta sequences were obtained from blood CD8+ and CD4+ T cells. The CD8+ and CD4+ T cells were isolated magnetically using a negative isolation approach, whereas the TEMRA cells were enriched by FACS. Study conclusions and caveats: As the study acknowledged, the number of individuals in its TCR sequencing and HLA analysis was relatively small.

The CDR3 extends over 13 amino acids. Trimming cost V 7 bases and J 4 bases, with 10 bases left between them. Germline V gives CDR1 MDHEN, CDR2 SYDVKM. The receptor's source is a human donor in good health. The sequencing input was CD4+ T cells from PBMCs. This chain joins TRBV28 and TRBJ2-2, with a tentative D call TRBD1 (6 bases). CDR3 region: CASIQGGTGELFF. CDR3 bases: TGTGCCAGCATACAGGGTGGCACCGGGGAGCTGTTTTTT.